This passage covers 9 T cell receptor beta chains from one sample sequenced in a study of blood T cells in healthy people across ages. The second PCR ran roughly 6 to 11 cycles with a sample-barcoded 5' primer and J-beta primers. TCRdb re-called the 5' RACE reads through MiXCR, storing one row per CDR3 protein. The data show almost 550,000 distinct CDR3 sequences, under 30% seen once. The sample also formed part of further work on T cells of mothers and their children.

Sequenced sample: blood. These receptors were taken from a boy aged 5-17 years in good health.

CDR3 coding DNA: TGCAGTGCTAGAGATAATTCAGGGGCCCTAGTCGCCGGGGAGCTGTTTTTT. It specifies CSARDNSGALVAGELFF. The chain carries TRBV20-1 and TRBJ2-2, with D perhaps TRBD1 (6 bases). From germline, CDR1 is DFQATT and CDR2 SNEGSKA (reference sequence). V gave up 0 bases and J gave up 6 bases, with 20 bases separating them. This CDR3 spans 17 amino acids.

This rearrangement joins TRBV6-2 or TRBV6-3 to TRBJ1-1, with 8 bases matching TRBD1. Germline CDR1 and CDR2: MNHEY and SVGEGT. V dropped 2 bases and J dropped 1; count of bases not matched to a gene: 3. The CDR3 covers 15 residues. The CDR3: CASSYAGTGNTEAFF. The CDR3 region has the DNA TGTGCCAGCAGTTACGCCGGGACAGGGAACACTGAAGCTTTCTTT.

The CDR3 here is CASSQDLTGRETEAFF. DNA for the CDR3: TGTGCCAGCAGCCAAGATCTGACGGGCAGGGAGACTGAAGCTTTCTTT. This chain connects TRBV4-2 to TRBJ1-1, with a weak D call TRBD1 (5 bases). V gave up 0 bases and J gave up 5 bases, with 16 bases separating them. Germline CDR1 is LGHNA and CDR2 is YNFKEQ. This CDR3 contains 16 residues.

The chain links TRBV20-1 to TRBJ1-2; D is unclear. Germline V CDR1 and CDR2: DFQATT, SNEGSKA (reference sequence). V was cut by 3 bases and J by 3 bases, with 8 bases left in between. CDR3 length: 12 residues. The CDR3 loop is CSASGQYYGYTF. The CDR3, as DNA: TGCAGTGCTAGTGGCCAGTACTATGGCTACACCTTC.

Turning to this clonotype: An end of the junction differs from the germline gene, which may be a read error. The CDR3 spells CASSQIGGSYNEQLF. DNA for the CDR3: TGTGCCAGCAGCCAAATCGGGGGATCCTACAATGAGCAGCTCTTC. The V gene is TRBV3-1, the J gene TRBJ2-1, with TRBD2 as a possible D gene (6 bases). This CDR3 contains 15 residues. In germline, CDR1 is LGHDT, CDR2 YNNKEL (reference sequence).

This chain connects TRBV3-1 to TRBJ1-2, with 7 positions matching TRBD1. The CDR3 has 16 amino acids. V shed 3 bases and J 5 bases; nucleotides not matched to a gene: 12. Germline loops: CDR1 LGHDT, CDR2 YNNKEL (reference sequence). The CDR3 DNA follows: TGTGCCAGCAGCCACGTGATCCCGGCAGGGGGATATGGCTACACCTTC. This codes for CASSHVIPAGGYGYTF.

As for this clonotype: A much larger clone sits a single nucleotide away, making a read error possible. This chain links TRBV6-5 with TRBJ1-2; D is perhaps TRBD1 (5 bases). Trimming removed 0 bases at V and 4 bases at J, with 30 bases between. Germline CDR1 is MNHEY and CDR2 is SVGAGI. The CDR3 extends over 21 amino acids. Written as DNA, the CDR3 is TGTGCCAGCAGTTACTCAGAGCGGCAGGGCGAGGTTGAGGAGGGCCTCTATGGCTACACCTTC. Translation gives CASSYSERQGEVEEGLYGYTF.

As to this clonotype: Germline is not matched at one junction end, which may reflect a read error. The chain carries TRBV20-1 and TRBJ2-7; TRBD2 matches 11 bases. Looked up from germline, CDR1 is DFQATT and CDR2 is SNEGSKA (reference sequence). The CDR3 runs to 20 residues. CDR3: CSARAPGQGELAGASCEQYF. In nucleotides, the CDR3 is TGCAGTGCTAGAGCCCCTGGCCAGGGGGAACTAGCGGGGGCTTCCTGCGAGCAGTACTTC.

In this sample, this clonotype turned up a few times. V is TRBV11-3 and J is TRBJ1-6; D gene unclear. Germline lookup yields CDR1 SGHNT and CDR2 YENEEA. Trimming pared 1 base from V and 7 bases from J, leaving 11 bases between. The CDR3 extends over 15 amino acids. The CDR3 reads CASSLGAAENSPLHF. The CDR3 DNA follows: TGTGCCAGCAGCTTAGGTGCCGCAGAAAATTCACCCCTCCACTTT.